This TCR beta chain was documented in a study of human T cells and chemical hapten exposure. CDR3 length equals 15 residues. The germline V gene encodes CDR1 SGHAT and CDR2 FQNNGV. Trimming removed 3 bases at V and 2 bases at J, with 10 bases between. The time point: patch test 2, 6 weeks after DPC sensitization. The treatment was: therapeutic diphenylcyclopropenone sensitization with weekly scalp DPC. Each CDR3 protein gets one entry after TCRdb re-called the RACE reads with MiXCR. The table includes some 150,000 distinct CDR3 sequences, about 11% detected once. The rearrangement joins TRBV11-2 to TRBJ2-2, with D tentatively TRBD1 (6 bases). The TCR sequence derives from a woman in her forties or fifties with alopecia areata. Some clones in this sample may be carry-over from other donors' samples. The sample in question was whole blood, obtained in connection with sensitization to the hapten diphenylcyclopropenone (DPC). The CDR3 sequence: CASSFAGANTGELFF. The CDR3 nucleotides read TGTGCCAGCAGCTTTGCAGGGGCCAACACCGGGGAGCTGTTTTTT.